Below, one TCR beta chain is given with its context. The libraries were made with immunoSEQ v3.0 at survey level. Only in-frame clones appear in the TCRdb table, and some are missing; sequencing was by immunoSEQ multiplex PCR. The sample contains about 28,000 clones, about 90% of which appear only once. The entry originates in a study of long-term antiretroviral therapy in people with HIV. There are 14 residues in the CDR3. The germline CDR1 and CDR2 sequences are MDHEN and SYDVKM. V was shortened by 6 bases and J by 5 bases, with 16 bases between the two germline ends. The sequence came from a man between 45 and 60 years old with HIV. This chain joins TRBV28 and TRBJ1-1; no definite D call. Sequenced here: unsorted PBMCs, sampled 2 years after starting antiretroviral therapy. The DNA for the CDR3 is TGTGCCAGCAGAACGGACGGGAGGAGGACTGAAGCTTTCTTT. This codes for CASRTDGRRTEAFF.